The present entry profiles one T cell receptor beta chain with its context. This entry comes from a study of blood T cell repertoires in COVID-19. Study in general: COVID-19 samples collected from the United States, Italy and Spain covered acute and convalescent phases. PBMCs, B-cell-depleted T cells, or T cells were the source of the cDNA or gDNA that made up the material.

CDR1 and CDR2 (germline): LNHDA, SQIVND (reference sequence). This CDR3 region has 15 residues. The V gene lost 3 bases and the J gene lost 0 bases, with 12 bases spanning the gap. Authors' analysis steps: Cell counts per sample came from amplifying reference gene primers. Data came from immunoSEQ multiplex PCR; TCRdb stores just in-frame clones and leaves some out. D and trimming come from the DNA, and the V and J calls and clone size come from that table. The table records over 250,000 clones, 75% to 90% of them present only once. The sequencing sample was made of peripheral blood. The sequence was obtained from a man in his forties or fifties with acute or convalescent COVID-19. The chain is built from TRBV19 and TRBJ2-7; D is unresolved. The CDR3 bases are TGTGCCAGTAGTATCTCCATAAGGAGCTCCTACGAGCAGTACTTC. Translation: CASSISIRSSYEQYF.